Listed below are T cell receptor beta chains from one sample, sequenced in a study of cytomegalovirus exposure and HLA in healthy donors. Profiling relied on immunoSEQ multiplex PCR, and the TCRdb table lists in-frame clones only, not all of them. In the table there are more than 85,000 clones, about three fifths of which are singletons. Sequencing was done on a sample of PBMCs. These receptors were obtained from a human donor in good health. Both conserved end residues are part of each CDR3. Fields, in order: clone size, D gene, V gene, J gene, CDR3 protein, CDR3 DNA. The D gene is left open where the match is weak. The size of a clone is reported for some rows only, either as once, few or many, or as a class for expanded clones.

abundance: -; d_gene: TRBD2; v_gene: TRBV2; j_gene: TRBJ2-1; CDR3aa: CASSGTSGSPHNEQFF; CDR3nt: TGTGCCAGCAGTGGGACTAGCGGGAGTCCCCACAATGAGCAGTTCTTC
abundance: -; d_gene: -; v_gene: TRBV29-1; j_gene: TRBJ2-2; CDR3aa: CSVGGTGELFF; CDR3nt: TGCAGCGTTGGAGGGACCGGGGAGCTGTTTTTT
abundance: -; d_gene: TRBD2; v_gene: TRBV7-2; j_gene: TRBJ2-5; CDR3aa: CASSPGPSGRAQYF; CDR3nt: TGTGCCAGCAGCCCAGGTCCTAGCGGGAGGGCCCAGTACTTC
abundance: -; d_gene: -; v_gene: TRBV30; j_gene: TRBJ1-1; CDR3aa: CAWSVLRWGGAFF; CDR3nt: TGTGCCTGGAGTGTACTCAGATGGGGGGGGGCTTTCTTT
abundance: once; d_gene: -; v_gene: TRBV5-1; j_gene: TRBJ2-3; CDR3aa: CASSLGHTDTQYF; CDR3nt: TGCGCCAGCAGCTTGGGACACACAGATACGCAGTATTTT
abundance: -; d_gene: -; v_gene: TRBV19; j_gene: TRBJ1-5; CDR3aa: CASSIGRDQPQHF; CDR3nt: TGTGCCAGTAGTATAGGCAGGGATCAGCCCCAGCATTTT
abundance: -; d_gene: TRBD1; v_gene: TRBV27; j_gene: TRBJ1-4; CDR3aa: CASSLSDRQGGPGKNEKLFF; CDR3nt: TGTGCCAGCAGTTTGTCGGATCGACAGGGCGGACCCGGAAAAAATGAAAAACTGTTTTTT
abundance: -; d_gene: -; v_gene: TRBV10-2; j_gene: TRBJ2-1; CDR3aa: CASSDGGREQFF; CDR3nt: TGCGCCAGCAGTGATGGCGGGCGTGAGCAGTTCTTC
abundance: few; d_gene: -; v_gene: TRBV5-5; j_gene: TRBJ2-1; CDR3aa: CASSRRVAVSSYNEQFF; CDR3nt: TGTGCCAGCAGCCGGCGGGTAGCGGTAAGCTCCTACAATGAGCAGTTCTTC
abundance: -; d_gene: -; v_gene: TRBV29-1; j_gene: TRBJ2-2; CDR3aa: CSVTQDTGELFF; CDR3nt: TGCAGCGTCACACAGGACACCGGGGAGCTGTTTTTT
abundance: few; d_gene: TRBD1; v_gene: TRBV7-9; j_gene: TRBJ1-2; CDR3aa: CASSLGEGTGPNYGYTF; CDR3nt: TGTGCCAGCAGCTTAGGGGAGGGGACAGGGCCTAACTATGGCTACACCTTC
abundance: -; d_gene: TRBD2; v_gene: TRBV7-9; j_gene: TRBJ2-1; CDR3aa: CASSWTSGRHNEQFF; CDR3nt: TGTGCCAGCAGCTGGACTAGCGGGAGACACAATGAGCAGTTCTTC
abundance: -; d_gene: -; v_gene: TRBV7-9; j_gene: TRBJ1-1; CDR3aa: CASSSTNRVSVGTEAFF; CDR3nt: TGTGCCAGCAGCTCCACTAACAGGGTGTCGGTTGGCACTGAAGCTTTCTTT
abundance: -; d_gene: -; v_gene: TRBV14; j_gene: TRBJ2-3; CDR3aa: CASRHSSSGTQYF; CDR3nt: TGTGCCAGCAGGCACTCTAGCTCCGGTACGCAGTATTTT
abundance: -; d_gene: TRBD2; v_gene: TRBV7-8; j_gene: TRBJ2-7; CDR3aa: CASSWGTSAAYEQYF; CDR3nt: TGTGCCAGCAGCTGGGGGACTAGCGCTGCCTACGAGCAGTACTTC
abundance: few; d_gene: -; v_gene: TRBV6-5; j_gene: TRBJ1-1; CDR3aa: CASSYSLGPNTEAFF; CDR3nt: TGTGCCAGCAGTTACTCTTTGGGGCCTAACACTGAAGCTTTCTTT
abundance: -; d_gene: -; v_gene: TRBV30; j_gene: TRBJ2-3; CDR3aa: CAWKQGTADTQYF; CDR3nt: TGTGCCTGGAAGCAGGGCACAGCAGATACGCAGTATTTT
abundance: -; d_gene: -; v_gene: TRBV9; j_gene: TRBJ2-7; CDR3aa: CASSVGLTYEQYF; CDR3nt: TGTGCCAGCAGCGTAGGTCTTACCTACGAGCAGTACTTC
abundance: -; d_gene: TRBD1; v_gene: TRBV19; j_gene: TRBJ2-6; CDR3aa: CASSAGQGVSGANVLTF; CDR3nt: TGTGCCAGTAGTGCGGGACAGGGAGTCTCTGGGGCCAACGTCCTGACTTTC
abundance: few; d_gene: TRBD1; v_gene: TRBV6-6; j_gene: TRBJ2-7; CDR3aa: CASTPRDRGSYEQYF; CDR3nt: TGTGCCAGCACTCCTCGGGACAGGGGGTCCTACGAGCAGTACTTC
abundance: -; d_gene: TRBD2; v_gene: TRBV7-9; j_gene: TRBJ2-3; CDR3aa: CASSLGSSGSSDTQYF; CDR3nt: TGTGCCAGCAGCTTAGGCTCTAGCGGGAGTTCAGATACGCAGTATTTT
abundance: -; d_gene: TRBD2; v_gene: TRBV19; j_gene: TRBJ2-1; CDR3aa: CASSPGLAGSSFSYNEQFF; CDR3nt: TGTGCCAGTAGTCCCGGACTAGCGGGATCTTCCTTTTCCTACAATGAGCAGTTCTTC
abundance: -; d_gene: TRBD1; v_gene: TRBV7-9; j_gene: TRBJ1-1; CDR3aa: CASSPGGEAFF; CDR3nt: TGTGCCAGCAGCCCAGGGGGAGAGGCTTTCTTT
abundance: -; d_gene: -; v_gene: TRBV7-8; j_gene: TRBJ1-5; CDR3aa: CASSLQRGIGNQPQHF; CDR3nt: TGTGCCAGCAGCTTACAAAGGGGGATAGGCAATCAGCCCCAGCATTTT
abundance: -; d_gene: TRBD2; v_gene: TRBV19; j_gene: TRBJ2-1; CDR3aa: CASTLAGGMFNEQFF; CDR3nt: TGTGCCAGTACCTTAGCGGGAGGCATGTTTAATGAGCAGTTCTTC
abundance: -; d_gene: -; v_gene: TRBV4-1; j_gene: TRBJ1-1; CDR3aa: CASSHTWGGTEAFF; CDR3nt: TGCGCCAGCAGCCATACCTGGGGAGGGACTGAAGCTTTCTTT
abundance: -; d_gene: -; v_gene: TRBV1; j_gene: TRBJ2-3; CDR3aa: CTSSQDRRRSTDTQYF; CDR3nt: TGCACCAGCAGCCAAGATCGGAGACGTAGCACAGATACGCAGTATTTT
abundance: few; d_gene: -; v_gene: TRBV30; j_gene: TRBJ2-6; CDR3aa: CAWSAGANVLTF; CDR3nt: TGTGCCTGGTCTGCTGGGGCCAACGTCCTGACTTTC
abundance: -; d_gene: TRBD1; v_gene: TRBV28; j_gene: TRBJ1-5; CDR3aa: CASSLPDRGRQPQHF; CDR3nt: TGTGCCAGCAGTTTGCCCGACAGGGGGAGGCAGCCCCAGCATTTT
abundance: -; d_gene: -; v_gene: TRBV5-8; j_gene: TRBJ2-3; CDR3aa: CASSLRIGASTDTQYF; CDR3nt: TGTGCCAGCAGCCTGCGGATAGGGGCGAGCACAGATACGCAGTATTTT
abundance: -; d_gene: TRBD1; v_gene: TRBV10-3; j_gene: TRBJ1-2; CDR3aa: CAISERDRGDGYTF; CDR3nt: TGTGCCATCAGTGAGAGGGACAGGGGTGACGGCTACACCTTC
abundance: -; d_gene: TRBD2; v_gene: TRBV12-5; j_gene: TRBJ2-7; CDR3aa: CASGLVPMGLAGGRVYEQYF; CDR3nt: TGTGCTAGTGGTTTGGTCCCGATGGGACTAGCGGGAGGGCGAGTCTACGAGCAGTACTTC
abundance: -; d_gene: TRBD1; v_gene: TRBV5-4; j_gene: TRBJ2-5; CDR3aa: CASSNRGSGETQYF; CDR3nt: TGTGCCAGCAGCAACAGGGGGTCGGGGGAGACCCAGTACTTC
abundance: -; d_gene: -; v_gene: TRBV30; j_gene: TRBJ1-3; CDR3aa: CAWARGGGNTIYF; CDR3nt: TGTGCCTGGGCTAGGGGTGGTGGAAACACCATATATTTT
abundance: -; d_gene: -; v_gene: TRBV30; j_gene: TRBJ2-7; CDR3aa: CAWSSPNSPYEQYF; CDR3nt: TGTGCCTGGAGTTCCCCCAATAGCCCATACGAGCAGTACTTC
abundance: few; d_gene: -; v_gene: TRBV7-2; j_gene: TRBJ2-2; CDR3aa: CASSLRQLSGELFF; CDR3nt: TGTGCCAGCAGCTTACGACAGCTTTCCGGGGAGCTGTTTTTT
abundance: few; d_gene: TRBD2; v_gene: TRBV5-4; j_gene: TRBJ2-5; CDR3aa: CASSFGGLAYQETQYF; CDR3nt: TGTGCCAGCAGCTTTGGGGGACTAGCGTACCAAGAGACCCAGTACTTC
abundance: -; d_gene: TRBD2; v_gene: TRBV28; j_gene: TRBJ2-4; CDR3aa: CASSLGTGGDLAKNIQYF; CDR3nt: TGTGCCAGCAGTTTAGGTACGGGGGGAGACCTAGCCAAAAACATTCAGTACTTC
abundance: -; d_gene: -; v_gene: TRBV5-5; j_gene: TRBJ2-2; CDR3aa: CASSLDYTGELFF; CDR3nt: TGTGCCAGCAGCTTGGACTACACCGGGGAGCTGTTTTTT
abundance: -; d_gene: TRBD1; v_gene: TRBV7-9; j_gene: TRBJ1-5; CDR3aa: CASSLGQGDNQPQHF; CDR3nt: TGTGCCAGCAGTCTGGGACAGGGGGATAATCAGCCCCAGCATTTT